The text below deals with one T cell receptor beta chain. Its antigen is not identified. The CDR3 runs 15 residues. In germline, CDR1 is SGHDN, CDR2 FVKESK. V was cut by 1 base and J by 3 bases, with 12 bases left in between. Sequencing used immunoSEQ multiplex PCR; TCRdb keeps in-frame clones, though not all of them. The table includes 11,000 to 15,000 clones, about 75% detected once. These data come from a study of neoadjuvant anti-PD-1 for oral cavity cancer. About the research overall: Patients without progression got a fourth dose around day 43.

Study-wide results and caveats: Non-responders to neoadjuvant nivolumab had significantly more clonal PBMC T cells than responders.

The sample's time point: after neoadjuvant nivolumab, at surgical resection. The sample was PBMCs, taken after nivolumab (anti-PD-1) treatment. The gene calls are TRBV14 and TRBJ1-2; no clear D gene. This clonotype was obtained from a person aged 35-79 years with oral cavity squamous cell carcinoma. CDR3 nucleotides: TGTGCCAGCAGCCAAGGAATGGTTGGGTACTATGGCTACACCTTC. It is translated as CASSQGMVGYYGYTF.